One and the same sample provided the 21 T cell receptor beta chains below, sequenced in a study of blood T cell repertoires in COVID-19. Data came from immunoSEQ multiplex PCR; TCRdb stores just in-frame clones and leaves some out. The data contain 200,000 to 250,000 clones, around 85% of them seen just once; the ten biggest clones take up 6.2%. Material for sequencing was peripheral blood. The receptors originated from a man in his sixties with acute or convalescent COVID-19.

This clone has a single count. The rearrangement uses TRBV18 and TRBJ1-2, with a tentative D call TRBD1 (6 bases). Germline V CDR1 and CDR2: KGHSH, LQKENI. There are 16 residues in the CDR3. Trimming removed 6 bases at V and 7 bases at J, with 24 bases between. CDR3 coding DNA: TGTGCCAGCTCCCTAGCGCGGGGGGCGACAATCGCTGGCTACACCTTC. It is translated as CASSLARGATIAGYTF. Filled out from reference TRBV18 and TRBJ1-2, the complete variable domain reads NAGVMQNPRHLVRRRGQEARLRCSPMKGHSHVYWYRQLPEEGLKFMVYLQKENIIDESGMPKERFSAEFPKEGPSILRIQQVVRGDSAAYFCASSLARGATIAGYTFGSGTRLTVV.

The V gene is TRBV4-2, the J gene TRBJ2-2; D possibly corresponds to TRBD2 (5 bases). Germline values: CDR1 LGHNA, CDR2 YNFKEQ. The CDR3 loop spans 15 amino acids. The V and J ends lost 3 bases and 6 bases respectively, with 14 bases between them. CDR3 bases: TGTGCCAGCAGCCACGCCGTCTCGGGGTCCGGGGAGCTGTTTTTT. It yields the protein CASSHAVSGSGELFF.

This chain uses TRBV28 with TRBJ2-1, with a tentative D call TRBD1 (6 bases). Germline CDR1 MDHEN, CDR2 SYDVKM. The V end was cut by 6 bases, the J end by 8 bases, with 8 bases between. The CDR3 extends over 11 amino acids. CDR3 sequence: CASRDSYEQFF. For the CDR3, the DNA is TGTGCCAGCAGGGACAGCTATGAGCAGTTCTTC.

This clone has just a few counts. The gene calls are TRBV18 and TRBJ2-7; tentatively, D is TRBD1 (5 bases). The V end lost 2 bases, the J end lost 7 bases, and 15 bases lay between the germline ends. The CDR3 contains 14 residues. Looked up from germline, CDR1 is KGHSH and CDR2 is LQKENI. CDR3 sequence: CASSPETMGREQYF. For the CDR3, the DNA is TGTGCCAGCTCACCAGAGACCATGGGGCGGGAGCAGTACTTC.

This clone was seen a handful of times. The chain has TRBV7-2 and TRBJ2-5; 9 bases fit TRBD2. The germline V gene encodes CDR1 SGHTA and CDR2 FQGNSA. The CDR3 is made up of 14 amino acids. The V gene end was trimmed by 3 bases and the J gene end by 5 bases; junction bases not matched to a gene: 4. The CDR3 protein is CASSFSGRGETQYF. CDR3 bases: TGTGCCAGCAGCTTTAGCGGGAGAGGGGAGACCCAGTACTTC.

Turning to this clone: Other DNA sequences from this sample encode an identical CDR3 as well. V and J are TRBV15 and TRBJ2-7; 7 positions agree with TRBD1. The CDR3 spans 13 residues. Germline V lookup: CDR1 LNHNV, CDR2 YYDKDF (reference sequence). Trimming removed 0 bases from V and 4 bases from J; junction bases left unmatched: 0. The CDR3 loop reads CATSRDRGYEQYF. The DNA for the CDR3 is TGTGCCACCAGCAGAGACAGGGGGTACGAGCAGTACTTC.

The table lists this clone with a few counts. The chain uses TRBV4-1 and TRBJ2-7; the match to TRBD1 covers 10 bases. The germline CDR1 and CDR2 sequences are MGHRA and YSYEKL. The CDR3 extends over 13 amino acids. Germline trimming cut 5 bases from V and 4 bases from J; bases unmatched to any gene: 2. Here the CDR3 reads CASSTDRGYEQYF. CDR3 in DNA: TGCGCCAGCAGCACGGACAGGGGGTACGAGCAGTACTTC.

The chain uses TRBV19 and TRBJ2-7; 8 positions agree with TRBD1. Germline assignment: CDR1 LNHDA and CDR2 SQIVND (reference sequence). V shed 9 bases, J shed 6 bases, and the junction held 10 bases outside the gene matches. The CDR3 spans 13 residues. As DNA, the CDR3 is TGTGCCAGCCGGGACAGGACATCGCGCGAGCAGTACTTC. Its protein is CASRDRTSREQYF.

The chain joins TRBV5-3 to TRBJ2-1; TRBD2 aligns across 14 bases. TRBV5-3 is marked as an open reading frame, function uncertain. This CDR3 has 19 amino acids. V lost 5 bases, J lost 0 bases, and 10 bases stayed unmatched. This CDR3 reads CARRPGLAGGHPSYNEQFF. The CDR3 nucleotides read TGTGCCAGAAGACCCGGACTAGCGGGAGGTCACCCCTCCTACAATGAGCAGTTCTTC.

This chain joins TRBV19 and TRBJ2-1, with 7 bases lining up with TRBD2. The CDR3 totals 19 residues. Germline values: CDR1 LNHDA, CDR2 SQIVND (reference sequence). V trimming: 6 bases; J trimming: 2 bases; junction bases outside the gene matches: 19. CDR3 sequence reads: CASRGGFWSGNRTYNEQFF. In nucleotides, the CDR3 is TGTGCCAGTAGGGGGGGGTTCTGGAGCGGGAATCGGACCTACAATGAGCAGTTCTTC.

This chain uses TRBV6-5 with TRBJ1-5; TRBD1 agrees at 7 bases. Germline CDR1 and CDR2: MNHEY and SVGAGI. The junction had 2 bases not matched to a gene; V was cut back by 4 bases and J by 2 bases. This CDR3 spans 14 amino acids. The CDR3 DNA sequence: TGTGCCAGCAGTTCCACAGGGGGCAATCAGCCCCAGCATTTT. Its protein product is CASSSTGGNQPQHF.

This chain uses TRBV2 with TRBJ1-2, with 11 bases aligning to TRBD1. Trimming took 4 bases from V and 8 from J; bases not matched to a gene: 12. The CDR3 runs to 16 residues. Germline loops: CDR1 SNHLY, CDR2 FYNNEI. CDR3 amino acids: CASSVSYGQGARGYTF. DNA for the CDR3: TGTGCCAGCAGTGTCAGTTATGGACAGGGGGCAAGAGGCTACACCTTC.

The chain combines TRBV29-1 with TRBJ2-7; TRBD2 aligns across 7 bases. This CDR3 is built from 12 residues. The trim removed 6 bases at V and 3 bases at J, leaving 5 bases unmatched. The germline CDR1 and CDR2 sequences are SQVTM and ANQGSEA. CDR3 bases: TGCAGCGTGGGGGGGGAGCTCTACGAGCAGTACTTC. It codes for CSVGGELYEQYF.

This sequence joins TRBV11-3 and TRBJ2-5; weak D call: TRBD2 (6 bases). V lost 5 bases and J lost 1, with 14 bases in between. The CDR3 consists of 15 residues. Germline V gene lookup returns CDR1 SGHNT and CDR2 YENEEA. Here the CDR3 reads CASSPDGSGQETQYF. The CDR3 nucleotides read TGTGCCAGCAGCCCAGACGGTAGCGGCCAAGAGACCCAGTACTTC.

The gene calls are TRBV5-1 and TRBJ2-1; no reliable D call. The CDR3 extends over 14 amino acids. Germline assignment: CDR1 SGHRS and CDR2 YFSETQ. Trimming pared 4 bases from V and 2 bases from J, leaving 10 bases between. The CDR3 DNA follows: TGCGCCAGCAGCCCAACCTCTACCTACAATGAGCAGTTCTTC. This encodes CASSPTSTYNEQFF.

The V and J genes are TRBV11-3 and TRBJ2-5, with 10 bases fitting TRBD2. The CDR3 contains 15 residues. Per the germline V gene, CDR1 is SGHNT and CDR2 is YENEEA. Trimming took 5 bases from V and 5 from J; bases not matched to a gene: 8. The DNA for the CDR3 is TGTGCCAGCAGCCAAGCGGGAGGGCCTGGGGAGACCCAGTACTTC. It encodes CASSQAGGPGETQYF.

This CDR3 reads CASSLDRGLKPGEQFF. DNA for the CDR3: TGTGCCAGCAGTTTAGATCGGGGTCTCAAACCCGGTGAGCAGTTCTTC. The chain has TRBV28 and TRBJ2-1; maybe TRBD2 (5 bases). The CDR3 has 16 residues. V dropped 2 bases and J dropped 9 bases, with 20 bases sitting between them. Germline V gene lookup returns CDR1 MDHEN and CDR2 SYDVKM.

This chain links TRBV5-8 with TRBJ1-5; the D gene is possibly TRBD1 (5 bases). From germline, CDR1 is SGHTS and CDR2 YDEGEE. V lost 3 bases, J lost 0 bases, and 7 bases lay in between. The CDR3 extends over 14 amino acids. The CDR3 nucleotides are TGTGCCAGCAGCTACCAGGGTAGCAATCAGCCCCAGCATTTT. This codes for CASSYQGSNQPQHF.

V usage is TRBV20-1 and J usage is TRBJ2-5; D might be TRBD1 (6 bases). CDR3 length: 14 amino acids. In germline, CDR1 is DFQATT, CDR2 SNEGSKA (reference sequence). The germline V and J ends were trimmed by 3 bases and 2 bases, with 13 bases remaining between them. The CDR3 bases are TGCAGTGCTAGTCCGGATGGACAGCAAGAGACCCAGTACTTC. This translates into CSASPDGQQETQYF.

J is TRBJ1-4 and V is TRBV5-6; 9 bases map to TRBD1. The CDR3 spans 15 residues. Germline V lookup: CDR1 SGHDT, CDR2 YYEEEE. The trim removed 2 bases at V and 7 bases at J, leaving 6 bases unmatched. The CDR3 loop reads CASSLKTGGGEKLFF. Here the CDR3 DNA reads TGTGCCAGCAGCTTAAAGACAGGGGGAGGTGAAAAACTGTTTTTT.

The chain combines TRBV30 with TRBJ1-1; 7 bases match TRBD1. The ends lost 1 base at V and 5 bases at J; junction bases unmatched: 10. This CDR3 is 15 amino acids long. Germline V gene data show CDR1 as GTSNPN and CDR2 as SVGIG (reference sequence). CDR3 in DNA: TGTGCCTGGAGTGGGGACAGCCGGGCGGGGACTGAAGCTTTCTTT. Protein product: CAWSGDSRAGTEAFF.